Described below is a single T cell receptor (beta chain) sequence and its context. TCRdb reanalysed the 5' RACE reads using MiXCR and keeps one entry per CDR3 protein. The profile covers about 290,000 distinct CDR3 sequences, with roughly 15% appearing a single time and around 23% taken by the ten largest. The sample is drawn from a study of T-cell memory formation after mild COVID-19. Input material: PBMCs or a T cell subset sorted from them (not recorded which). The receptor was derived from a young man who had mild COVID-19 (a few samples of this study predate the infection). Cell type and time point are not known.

The CDR3 reads CASSYVAAKNSPLHF. The CDR3 DNA sequence: TGTGCCAGCAGTTACGTGGCGGCTAAGAATTCACCCCTCCACTTT. The V gene is TRBV6-5, the J gene TRBJ1-6, with D uncertain. This CDR3 comprises 15 residues. V dropped 2 bases and J dropped 7 bases, with 12 bases sitting between them. CDR1 and CDR2 from the germline V gene are MNHEY and SVGAGI.